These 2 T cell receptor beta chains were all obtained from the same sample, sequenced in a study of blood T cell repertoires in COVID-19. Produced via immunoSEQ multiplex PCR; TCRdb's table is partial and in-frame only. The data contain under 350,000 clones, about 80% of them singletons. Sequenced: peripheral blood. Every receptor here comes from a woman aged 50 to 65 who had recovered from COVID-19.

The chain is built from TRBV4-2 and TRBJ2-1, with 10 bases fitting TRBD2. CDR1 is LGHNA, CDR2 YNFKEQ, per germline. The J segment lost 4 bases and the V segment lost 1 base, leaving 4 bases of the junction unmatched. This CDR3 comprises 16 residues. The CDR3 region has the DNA TGTGCCAGCAGCCAAGCCCTAGCGGGGGAGTACAATGAGCAGTTCTTC. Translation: CASSQALAGEYNEQFF.

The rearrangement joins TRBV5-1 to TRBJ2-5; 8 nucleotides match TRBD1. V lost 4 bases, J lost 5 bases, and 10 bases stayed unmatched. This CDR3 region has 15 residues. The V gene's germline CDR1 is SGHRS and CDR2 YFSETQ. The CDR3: CASSPGTGYQETQYF. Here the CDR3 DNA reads TGCGCCAGCAGCCCAGGGACAGGATATCAGGAGACCCAGTACTTC. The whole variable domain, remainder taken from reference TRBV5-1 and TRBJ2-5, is KAGVTQTPRYLIKTRGQQVTLSCSPISGHRSVSWYQQTPGQGLQFLFEYFSETQRNKGNFPGRFSGRQFSNSRSEMNVSTLELGDSALYLCASSPGTGYQETQYFGPGTRLLVL.